Below are 21 T cell receptor beta chains sequenced from a single sample in a study of shared clonotypes between healthy human individuals. The naive CD8 subset, CD45RO-negative cells positively selected for CCR7, excluded terminally differentiated effector memory CD45RA+ cells. Sequencing was performed with immunoSEQ multiplex PCR; in TCRdb, only in-frame clones are kept and a portion is missing. This sample has millions of clones, with approximately 94% found just once. What was sequenced was naive CD8+ T cells from PBMCs. Receptors were obtained from a man younger than 30 in good health. Some clones in this sample may be carry-over from other donors' samples.

This clone is a singleton in its sample. The chain employs TRBV7-9 and TRBJ1-2; weak D call: TRBD1 (5 bases). Trimming cost V 1 base and J 5 bases, with 14 bases left between them. Germline loops: CDR1 SEHNR, CDR2 FQNEAQ (reference sequence). The CDR3 loop spans 15 amino acids. The CDR3 sequence: CASSLGLGQTYGYTF. The CDR3 DNA reads as TGTGCCAGCAGCTTAGGTCTGGGGCAGACTTATGGCTACACCTTC.

The V gene is TRBV9, the J gene TRBJ1-2; D ambiguous. The CDR3 covers 16 residues. V dropped 2 bases and J dropped 4 bases, with 18 bases sitting between them. Per the germline V gene, CDR1 is SGDLS and CDR2 is YYNGEE. The CDR3 region has the DNA TGTGCCAGCAGCGTTTCATCCGCCGGGCTGCTCTATGGCTACACCTTC. This encodes CASSVSSAGLLYGYTF.

The J gene is TRBJ2-7, the V gene TRBV9, with 15 bases aligning to TRBD2. This CDR3 spans 16 amino acids. The V segment lost 2 bases and the J segment 6 bases; nucleotides outside the gene matches: 6. Germline V gene data show CDR1 as SGDLS and CDR2 as YYNGEE. CDR3: CASSVQGTSGRSEQYF. CDR3 bases: TGTGCCAGCAGCGTCCAGGGGACTAGCGGGAGGAGCGAGCAGTACTTC.

The chain recombines TRBV6-6 with TRBJ1-2; D perhaps matches TRBD1 (5 bases). This CDR3 comprises 13 residues. Trimming took off 6 bases at V and 4 bases at J, with 12 bases between the two ends. In germline, CDR1 is MNHNY, CDR2 SVGAGI (reference sequence). The CDR3 DNA sequence: TGTGCCAGCAGCCCTCGGGGCCCCTATGGCTACACCTTC. Its protein is CASSPRGPYGYTF.

The chain has TRBV27 and TRBJ2-7; perhaps TRBD1 as D (7 bases). V was cut by 6 bases and J by 1 base, with 16 bases left in between. CDR3 length: 15 amino acids. Germline V CDR1 and CDR2: MNHEY, SMNVEV (reference sequence). The CDR3 DNA follows: TGTGCCAGCAGCCCAGGGGGGACACCTTCCTACGAGCAGTACTTC. This translates into CASSPGGTPSYEQYF.

This clone was detected once. The rearrangement uses TRBV4-2 and TRBJ2-1; D is possibly TRBD1 (6 bases). Trimming removed 4 bases at V and 0 bases at J, with 13 bases between. Germline CDR1 and CDR2: LGHNA and YNFKEQ. The CDR3 has 16 amino acids. This chain's CDR3 is CASSPYDRSSYNEQFF. CDR3 nucleotide sequence: TGTGCCAGCAGCCCATATGACAGGAGCTCCTACAATGAGCAGTTCTTC.

The rearrangement uses TRBV7-9 and TRBJ2-2, with 10 bases lining up with TRBD2. CDR1 and CDR2 from the germline V gene are SEHNR and FQNEAQ (reference sequence). The V and J ends lost 6 bases and 0 bases, in that order; junction bases with no gene match: 7. This CDR3 has 17 residues. The CDR3 loop reads CASSRIGLAANTGELFF. The CDR3 DNA reads TGTGCCAGCAGTCGAATCGGACTAGCGGCGAACACCGGGGAGCTGTTTTTT.

This clone was detected only once. The chain combines TRBV27 with TRBJ2-1; TRBD2 might be the D (6 bases). In germline, CDR1 is MNHEY, CDR2 SMNVEV (reference sequence). V lost 5 bases and J 7 bases, leaving 12 bases between the germline ends. The CDR3 contains 13 residues. CDR3 amino acids: CASSLGTLNEQFF. CDR3 nucleotide sequence: TGTGCCAGCAGTCTCGGGACTCTAAATGAGCAGTTCTTC.

This sequence joins TRBV9 and TRBJ2-7; D is ambiguous. There are 13 residues in the CDR3. The V gene lost 1 base and the J gene lost 6 bases, with 11 bases spanning the gap. Germline loops: CDR1 SGDLS, CDR2 YYNGEE. CDR3 protein: CASSVPPSGEQYF. DNA of the CDR3: TGTGCCAGCAGCGTACCACCGAGTGGCGAGCAGTACTTC.

The rearrangement links TRBV15 to TRBJ2-7; TRBD1 matches 7 bases. The V segment lost 1 base and the J segment 5 bases; nucleotides outside the gene matches: 5. The CDR3 runs to 14 residues. Germline loops: CDR1 LNHNV, CDR2 YYDKDF (reference sequence). In DNA, the CDR3 is TGTGCCACCAGCAGAGCCAGGGGGTTCGACGAGCAGTACTTC. Translated, it gives CATSRARGFDEQYF.

The chain has TRBV7-8 and TRBJ1-5; possible D gene TRBD1, 5 bases. This CDR3 contains 13 residues. The V end was cut by 5 bases, the J end by 6 bases, with 11 bases between. Germline V gives CDR1 SGHVS, CDR2 FQNEAQ. This chain's CDR3 is CASSPGGFQPQHF. In nucleotides, the CDR3 is TGTGCCAGCAGCCCGGGGGGTTTTCAGCCCCAGCATTTT.

The rearrangement joins TRBV27 to TRBJ2-1, with TRBD2 identical over 7 bases. The germline V gene encodes CDR1 MNHEY and CDR2 SMNVEV (reference sequence). V shed 4 bases and J 9 bases; nucleotides not matched to a gene: 9. This CDR3 comprises 14 residues. CDR3 region: CASSYNPSGLEQFF. The CDR3 coding sequence is TGTGCCAGCAGTTATAACCCTAGCGGTCTTGAGCAGTTCTTC.

Worth noting for this clone: Other DNA sequences within the sample encode an identical CDR3. The CDR3 spells CASSLGLAGDEQYF. CDR3 DNA: TGTGCCAGCAGTTTGGGACTAGCGGGAGATGAGCAGTACTTC. The chain joins TRBV28 to TRBJ2-7, with 14 bases that match TRBD2. The CDR3 sequence is 14 residues long. CDR1 is MDHEN and CDR2 is SYDVKM in the germline V gene. Trimming cost V 3 bases and J 7 bases; bases outside gene matches: 2.

Comment on this clone: One end of the junction does not line up with germline, which may come from a read error. The CDR3 loop reads CATPRRTGGRTGGLFF. The CDR3 nucleotides are TGTGCCACCCCCCGGAGGACAGGGGGCCGGACCGGGGGGCTGTTTTTT. The V call is TRBV27, the J call TRBJ2-2, with 11 bases fitting TRBD1. The CDR3 is 16 amino acids. The germline V gene encodes CDR1 MNHEY and CDR2 SMNVEV (reference sequence).

The CDR3 here is CASRGSNSYNEQFF. CDR3 nucleotide sequence: TGTGCCAGCAGGGGGAGCAACTCCTACAATGAGCAGTTCTTC. This rearrangement joins TRBV27 to TRBJ2-1, with D maybe TRBD2 (5 bases). The CDR3 runs to 14 residues. The germline V gene has CDR1 MNHEY and CDR2 SMNVEV (reference sequence). V was shortened by 6 bases and J by 0 bases, with 9 bases between the two germline ends.

The rearrangement links TRBV9 to TRBJ2-1, with a weak D call TRBD2 (7 bases). From germline, CDR1 is SGDLS and CDR2 YYNGEE. Trimming left V 0 bases short and J 7 bases short, with 23 bases between. The CDR3 contains 18 residues. CDR3 sequence (DNA): TGTGCCAGCAGCGTAGTCGCCTTGGGAGGGGGTATTTTAAATGAGCAGTTCTTC. Its protein is CASSVVALGGGILNEQFF. Using reference TRBV9 and TRBJ2-1 for the parts outside the CDR3, the full variable domain is DSGVTQTPKHLITATGQRVTLRCSPRSGDLSVYWYQQSLDQGLQFLIQYYNGEERAKGNILERFSAQQFPDLHSELNLSSLELGDSALYFCASSVVALGGGILNEQFFGPGTRLTVL.

J is TRBJ1-1 and V is TRBV27; the D is unclear. Deletions cut 7 bases from V and 5 bases from J, with 8 bases between. This CDR3 is 11 amino acids long. CDR1 and CDR2 from the germline V gene are MNHEY and SMNVEV (reference sequence). DNA of the CDR3: TGTGCCAGCATAACGGGGACTGAAGCTTTCTTT. Translated, it gives CASITGTEAFF.

This sequence joins TRBV13 and TRBJ2-2; weak D call: TRBD1 (6 bases). Germline V gives CDR1 PRHDT, CDR2 FYEKMQ (reference sequence). The CDR3 consists of 15 residues. Trimming removed 5 bases from V and 1 base from J, with 11 bases in between. The CDR3 DNA sequence: TGTGCCAGCAGCACGTGGACAGTGAACACCGGGGAGCTGTTTTTT. This encodes CASSTWTVNTGELFF.

The V and J genes are TRBV28 and TRBJ2-3; a weak D match, TRBD1 (6 bases). Trimming took off 5 bases at V and 6 bases at J, with 24 bases between the two ends. From germline, CDR1 is MDHEN and CDR2 SYDVKM. This CDR3 spans 17 amino acids. In DNA, the CDR3 is TGTGCCAGCAGTCGCTCAGGGGAGACCGCTCGGGTGGATACGCAGTATTTT. Encoded protein: CASSRSGETARVDTQYF.

J is TRBJ2-7 and V is TRBV5-5; D call uncertain. The CDR3 is 14 residues long. Between the trimmed V and J ends, which lost 2 bases and 6 bases, there was a span of 15 bases. In germline, CDR1 is SGHKS, CDR2 YYEKEE (reference sequence). Here the CDR3 reads CASSLGSFLGEQYF. The CDR3 DNA is TGTGCCAGCAGCTTAGGATCTTTCCTCGGCGAGCAGTACTTC.

This clone was counted once. This chain uses TRBV6-5 with TRBJ2-5, with D perhaps matching TRBD1 or TRBD2 (7 bases each). The CDR3 is 16 residues long. Germline V lookup: CDR1 MNHEY, CDR2 SVGAGI. Between the trimmed V and J ends, which lost 2 bases and 5 bases, there was a span of 18 bases. The CDR3 DNA sequence: TGTGCCAGCAGTTACGCATCAGGGGGGGACGGCGAGACCCAGTACTTC. Protein sequence: CASSYASGGDGETQYF.